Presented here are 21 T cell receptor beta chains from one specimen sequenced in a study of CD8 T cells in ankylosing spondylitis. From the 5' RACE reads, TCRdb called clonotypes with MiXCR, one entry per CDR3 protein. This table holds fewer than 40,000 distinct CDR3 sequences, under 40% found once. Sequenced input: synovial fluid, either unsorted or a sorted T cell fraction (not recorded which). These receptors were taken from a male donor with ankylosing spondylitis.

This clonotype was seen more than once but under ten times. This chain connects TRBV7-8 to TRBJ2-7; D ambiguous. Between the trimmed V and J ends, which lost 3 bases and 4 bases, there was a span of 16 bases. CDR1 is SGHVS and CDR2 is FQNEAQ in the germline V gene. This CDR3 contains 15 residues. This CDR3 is CASSLVGPPQYEQYF. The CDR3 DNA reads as TGTGCCAGCAGCTTGGTGGGCCCTCCCCAGTACGAGCAGTACTTC.

In nucleotides, the CDR3 is TGTGCTTCCACTGGCGGGACCGCCTACGAGCAGTACGTC. As protein: CASTGGTAYEQYV. The chain is built from TRBV2 and TRBJ2-7, with D possibly being TRBD2 (6 bases). The CDR3 loop spans 13 amino acids. From germline, CDR1 is SNHLY and CDR2 FYNNEI.

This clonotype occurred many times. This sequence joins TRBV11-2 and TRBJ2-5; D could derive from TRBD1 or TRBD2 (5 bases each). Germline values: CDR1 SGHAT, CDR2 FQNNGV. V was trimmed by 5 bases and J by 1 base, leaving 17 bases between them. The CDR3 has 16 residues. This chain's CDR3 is CASSPPILGAQETQYF. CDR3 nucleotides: TGTGCCAGCAGCCCACCCATACTAGGGGCCCAAGAGACCCAGTACTTC.

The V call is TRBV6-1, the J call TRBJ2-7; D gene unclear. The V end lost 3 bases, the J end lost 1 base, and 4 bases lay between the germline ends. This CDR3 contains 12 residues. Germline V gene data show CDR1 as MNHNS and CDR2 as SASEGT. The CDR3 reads CASSDISYEQYV. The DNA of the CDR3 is TGTGCCAGCAGTGATATTTCCTACGAGCAGTACGTC.

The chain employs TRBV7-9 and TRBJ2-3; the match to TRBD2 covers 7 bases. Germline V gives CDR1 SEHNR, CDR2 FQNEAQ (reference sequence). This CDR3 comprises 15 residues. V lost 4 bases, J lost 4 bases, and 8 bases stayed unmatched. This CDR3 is CASSSNLAAADTQYF. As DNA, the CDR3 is TGTGCCAGCAGCTCCAATCTAGCGGCGGCAGATACGCAGTATTTT.

The CDR3 region is CASSFRGASWQINEKLFF. The CDR3 nucleotides are TGTGCCAGCAGTTTTAGGGGGGCTTCTTGGCAGATTAATGAAAAACTGTTTTTT. J is TRBJ1-4 and V is TRBV27; perhaps TRBD1 as D (6 bases). The CDR3 totals 18 residues. The V gene lost 3 bases and the J gene lost 4 bases, with 21 bases spanning the gap. CDR1 and CDR2 from the germline V gene are MNHEY and SMNVEV (reference sequence).

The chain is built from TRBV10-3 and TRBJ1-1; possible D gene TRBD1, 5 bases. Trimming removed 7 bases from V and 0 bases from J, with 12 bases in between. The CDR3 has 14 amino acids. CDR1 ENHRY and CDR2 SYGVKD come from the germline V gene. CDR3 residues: CAIKGLNMNTEAFF. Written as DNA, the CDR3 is TGTGCCATCAAGGGACTTAACATGAACACTGAAGCTTTCTTT.

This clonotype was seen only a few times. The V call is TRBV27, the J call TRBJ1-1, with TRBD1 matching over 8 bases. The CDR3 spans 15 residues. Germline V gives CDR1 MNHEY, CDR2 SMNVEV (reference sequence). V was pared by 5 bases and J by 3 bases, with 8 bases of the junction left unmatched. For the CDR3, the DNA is TGTGCCAGCAGTAAGATAACAGGGGGGGACACTGAAGCTTTCTTT. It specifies CASSKITGGDTEAFF.

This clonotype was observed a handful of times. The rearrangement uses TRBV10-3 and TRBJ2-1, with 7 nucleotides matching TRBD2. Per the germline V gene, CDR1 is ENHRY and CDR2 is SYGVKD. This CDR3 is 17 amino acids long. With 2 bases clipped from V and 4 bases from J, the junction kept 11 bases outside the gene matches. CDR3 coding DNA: TGTGCCATCAGTGAGAGGTCCTGGCGGGAGAGTTACAATGAGCAGTTCTTC. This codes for CAISERSWRESYNEQFF.

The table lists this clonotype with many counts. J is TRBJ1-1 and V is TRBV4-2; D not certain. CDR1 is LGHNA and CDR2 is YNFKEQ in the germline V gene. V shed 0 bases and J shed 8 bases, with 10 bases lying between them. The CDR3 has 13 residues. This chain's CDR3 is CASSQEYRSEAFF. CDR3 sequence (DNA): TGTGCCAGCAGCCAAGAATATAGGTCCGAAGCTTTCTTT.

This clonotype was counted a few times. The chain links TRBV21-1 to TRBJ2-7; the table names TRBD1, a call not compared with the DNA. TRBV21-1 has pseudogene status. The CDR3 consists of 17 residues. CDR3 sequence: CASSKSVGQESSYEQYV. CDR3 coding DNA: TGTGCCAGCAGCAAATCTGTGGGACAGGAGAGCTCCTACGAGCAGTACGTC.

The CDR3 spells CASSSPGYQETQYF. The DNA for the CDR3 is TGTGCCAGCAGCTCCCCTGGGTACCAAGAGACCCAGTACTTC. J is TRBJ2-5 and V is TRBV13; D not certain. The CDR3 sequence is 14 residues long. V lost 4 bases, J lost 0 bases, and 9 bases lay in between. Germline CDR1 and CDR2: PRHDT and FYEKMQ (reference sequence).

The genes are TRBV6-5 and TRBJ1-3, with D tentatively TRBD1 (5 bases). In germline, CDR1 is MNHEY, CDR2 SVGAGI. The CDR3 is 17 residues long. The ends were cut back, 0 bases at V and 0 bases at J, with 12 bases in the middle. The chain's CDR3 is CASSYSGADHSGNTIYF. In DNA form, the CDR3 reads TGTGCCAGCAGTTACTCCGGGGCCGATCACTCTGGAAACACCATATATTTT.

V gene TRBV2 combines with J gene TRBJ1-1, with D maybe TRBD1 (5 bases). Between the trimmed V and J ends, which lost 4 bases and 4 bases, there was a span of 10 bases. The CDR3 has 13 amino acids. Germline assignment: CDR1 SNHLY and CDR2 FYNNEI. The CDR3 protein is CASSGGDSTEAFF. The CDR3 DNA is TGTGCCAGCAGTGGGGGGGACTCCACTGAAGCTTTCTTT.

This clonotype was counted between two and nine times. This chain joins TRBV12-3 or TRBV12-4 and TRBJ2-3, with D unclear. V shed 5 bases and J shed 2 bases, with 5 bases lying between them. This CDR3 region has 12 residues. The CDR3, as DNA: TGTGCCAGCAGTCCCTCCACAGATACGCAGTATTTT. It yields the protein CASSPSTDTQYF.

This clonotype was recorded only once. The CDR3: CSARWGTGVNEQFF. CDR3 DNA: TGCAGTGCTAGATGGGGGACAGGGGTCAATGAGCAGTTCTTC. The chain is built from TRBV20-1 and TRBJ2-1; 10 bases are a match to TRBD1. CDR1 is DFQATT and CDR2 is SNEGSKA in the germline V gene (reference sequence). The CDR3 has 14 amino acids. V dropped 2 bases and J dropped 6; count of bases not matched to a gene: 4.

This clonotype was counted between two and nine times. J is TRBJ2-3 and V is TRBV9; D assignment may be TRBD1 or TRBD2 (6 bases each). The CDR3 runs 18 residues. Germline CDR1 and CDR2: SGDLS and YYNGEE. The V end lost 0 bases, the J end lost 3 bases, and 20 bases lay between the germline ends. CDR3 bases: TGTGCCAGCAGCGTAGAGATCCGGGGCGGCGGGACAACAGATACGCAGTATTTT. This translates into CASSVEIRGGGTTDTQYF.

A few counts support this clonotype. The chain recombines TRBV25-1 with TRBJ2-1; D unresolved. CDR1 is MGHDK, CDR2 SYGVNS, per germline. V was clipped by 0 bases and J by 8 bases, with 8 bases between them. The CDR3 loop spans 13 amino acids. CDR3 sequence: CASSEYARYEQFF. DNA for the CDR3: TGTGCCAGCAGTGAATACGCGAGGTATGAGCAGTTCTTC.

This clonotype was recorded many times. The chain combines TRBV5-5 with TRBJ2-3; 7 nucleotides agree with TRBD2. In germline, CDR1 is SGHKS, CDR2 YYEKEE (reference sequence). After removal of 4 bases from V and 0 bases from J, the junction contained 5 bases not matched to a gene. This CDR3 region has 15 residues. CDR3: CASSLGLFSTDTQYF. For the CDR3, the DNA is TGTGCCAGCAGCCTGGGACTATTTAGCACAGATACGCAGTATTTT.

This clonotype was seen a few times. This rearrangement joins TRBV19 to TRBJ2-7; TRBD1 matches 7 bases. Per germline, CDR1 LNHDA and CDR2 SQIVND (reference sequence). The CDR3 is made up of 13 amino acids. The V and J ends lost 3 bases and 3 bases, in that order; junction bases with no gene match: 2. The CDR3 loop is CASSIRDSYEQYF. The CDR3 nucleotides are TGTGCCAGTAGTATTCGGGACAGCTACGAGCAGTACTTC.

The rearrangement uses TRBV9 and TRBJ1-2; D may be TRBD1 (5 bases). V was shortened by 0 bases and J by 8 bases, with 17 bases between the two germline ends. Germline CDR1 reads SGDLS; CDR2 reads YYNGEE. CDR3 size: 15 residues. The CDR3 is CASSVDRGRGGGYTF. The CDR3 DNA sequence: TGTGCCAGCAGCGTAGATCGGGGCAGAGGTGGCGGCTACACCTTC.